The entry below describes one TCR beta chain. Its target is unknown. Time point specified: week 35, safety follow-up. Each dose delivered 300 ug of mutant IDH1 20-mer peptide subcutaneously with imiquimod. Sequencing was performed with immunoSEQ multiplex PCR; in TCRdb, only in-frame clones are kept and a portion is missing. Of 60,000 to 65,000 clones in the sample, approximately 80% were seen once. This record comes from a study of a mutant IDH1 vaccine in newly diagnosed glioma. In the study overall: Patients began vaccination 4-6 weeks after radiotherapy alone, or with temozolomide cycles.

The source of this sequence is a man aged 30 to 45 with glioma. Specimen: PBMCs, collected from a glioma patient whose treatment included an IDH1 peptide vaccine.

The chain's CDR3 is CASRPYRQGYQPQHF. DNA of the CDR3: TGTGCCAGCAGACCTTATCGACAGGGGTATCAGCCCCAGCATTTT. The V call is TRBV28, the J call TRBJ1-5, with 8 positions matching TRBD1. Germline-derived CDR1 and CDR2 are MDHEN and SYDVKM. V lost 6 bases and J lost 5; bases outside the gene matches: 9. The CDR3 is made up of 15 amino acids.